The present T cell receptor beta chain was sequenced within a study of blood T cell repertoires in COVID-19. The CDR3 is made up of 17 amino acids. V was shortened by 4 bases and J by 3 bases, with 19 bases between the two germline ends. Germline CDR1 LGHDT, CDR2 YNNKEL (reference sequence). Methods used by the authors: Reference gene primer amplification yielded estimated nucleated cell counts. Measured with immunoSEQ multiplex PCR; TCRdb has only the in-frame clones, and not every one. That table is the source of V, J and clone size, and D and trimming were worked out from the DNA. The data contain about 170,000 clones, around 81% of them singletons.

Sequenced: peripheral blood. The chain is built from TRBV3-1 (or the pseudogene TRBV3-2) and TRBJ2-1; possible D gene TRBD2, 6 bases. The clonotype originates from a man between 65 and 79 years old with active or convalescent COVID-19. In nucleotides, the CDR3 is TGTGCCAGCAGCCGAAAGATAGCGGCTGGTTTCTACAATGAGCAGTTCTTC. Amino acids: CASSRKIAAGFYNEQFF.